This record concerns one TCR beta chain sequence. Its antigen is undetermined. The data are from a study of T cell responses to AZD1222 COVID-19 vaccine. Study-level background: Some second doses came at about 4 weeks and others at about 12 weeks; these were pooled.

Per the germline V gene, CDR1 is MNHEY and CDR2 is SVGAGI. This CDR3 spans 13 amino acids. With V trimmed by 7 bases and J by 5 bases, 7 bases remained unmatched. The study's findings and limits: Nearly half of spike-specific TCRs reportedly go after variant regions that carry no mutations. Increased Spike-specific TCR breadth and depth were observed after two AZD1222 doses.

Libraries were prepared by immunoSEQ multiplex PCR; TCRdb keeps only in-frame clonotypes and omits some of them. The sample yields more than 150,000 clones, 85% to 95% seen once. The sample was peripheral blood, taken on day 0 of AZD1222 vaccination. The chain links TRBV6-5 to TRBJ1-2; TRBD1 matches at 7 bases. The receptor's source is an adult in good health. Here the CDR3 reads CASTQDREYGYTF. CDR3 DNA: TGTGCCAGCACTCAAGACAGGGAATATGGCTACACCTTC.